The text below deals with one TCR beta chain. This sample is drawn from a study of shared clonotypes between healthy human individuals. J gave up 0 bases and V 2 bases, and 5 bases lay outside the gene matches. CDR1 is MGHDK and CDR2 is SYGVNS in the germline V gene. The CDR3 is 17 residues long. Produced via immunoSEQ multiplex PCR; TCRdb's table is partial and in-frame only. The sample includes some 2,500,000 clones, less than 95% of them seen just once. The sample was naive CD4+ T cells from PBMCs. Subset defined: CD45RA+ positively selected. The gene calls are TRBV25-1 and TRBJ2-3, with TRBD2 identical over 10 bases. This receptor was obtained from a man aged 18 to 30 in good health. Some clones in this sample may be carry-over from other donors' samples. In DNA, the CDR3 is TGTGCCAGCAGTGAAGTGACTAGCGGGTCTAGCACAGATACGCAGTATTTT. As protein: CASSEVTSGSSTDTQYF.